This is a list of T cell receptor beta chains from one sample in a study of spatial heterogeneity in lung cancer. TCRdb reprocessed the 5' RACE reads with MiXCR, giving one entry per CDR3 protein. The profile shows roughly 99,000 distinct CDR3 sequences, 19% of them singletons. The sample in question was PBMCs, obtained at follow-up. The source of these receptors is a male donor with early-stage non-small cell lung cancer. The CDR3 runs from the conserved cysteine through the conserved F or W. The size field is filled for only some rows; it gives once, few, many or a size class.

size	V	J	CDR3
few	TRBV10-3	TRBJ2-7	CAISNPGTAFYEQYF
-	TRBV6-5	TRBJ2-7	CASSYGRDDEQYF
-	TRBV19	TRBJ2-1	CASDGAGSGQFF
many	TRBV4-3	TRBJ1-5	CASSQELPGQGRGNQPQHF
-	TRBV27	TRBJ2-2	CASSLWDSNTGELFF
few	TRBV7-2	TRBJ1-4	CASSLVGTSEKLFF
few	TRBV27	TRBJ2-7	CASSVTGGYFYEQYF
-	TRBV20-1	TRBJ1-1	CSAGIGTGVTEAFF
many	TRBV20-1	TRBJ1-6	CSARRTGAQNSPLHF
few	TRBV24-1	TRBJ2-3	CATSDFTAPDTQYF
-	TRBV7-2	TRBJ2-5	CASSFRVAGAGETQYF